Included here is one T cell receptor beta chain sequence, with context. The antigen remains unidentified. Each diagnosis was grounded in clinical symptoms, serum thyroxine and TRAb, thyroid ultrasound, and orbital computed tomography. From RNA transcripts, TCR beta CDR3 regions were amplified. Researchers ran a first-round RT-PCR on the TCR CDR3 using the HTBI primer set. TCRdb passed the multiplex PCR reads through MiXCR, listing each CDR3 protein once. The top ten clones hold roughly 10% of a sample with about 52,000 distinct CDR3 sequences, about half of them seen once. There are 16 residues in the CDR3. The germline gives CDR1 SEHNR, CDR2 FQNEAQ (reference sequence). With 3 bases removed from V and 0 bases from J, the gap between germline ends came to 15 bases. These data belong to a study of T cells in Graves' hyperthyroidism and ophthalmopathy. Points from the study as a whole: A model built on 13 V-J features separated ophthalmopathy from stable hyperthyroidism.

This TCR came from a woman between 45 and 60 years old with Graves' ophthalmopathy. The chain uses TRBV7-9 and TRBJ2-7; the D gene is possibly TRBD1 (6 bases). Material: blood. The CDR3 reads CASSFPPGVHSYEQYF. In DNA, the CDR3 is TGTGCCAGCAGCTTCCCGCCAGGGGTCCACTCCTACGAGCAGTACTTC.